Listed below are T cell receptor beta chains from one sample, sequenced in a study of PD-1 blockade in classical Hodgkin lymphoma. The repertoire was sequenced with immunoSEQ multiplex PCR; TCRdb's copy has only in-frame clones and lacks some. This sample has 25,000 to 35,000 clones, with 90% to 95% found just once. The specimen sequenced was peripheral blood mononuclear cells (PBMCs). Source of these receptors: a human donor with classical Hodgkin lymphoma. CDR3s include the opening cysteine and the closing phenylalanine or tryptophan. Each record gives: D gene, J gene, clone size, V gene, CDR3 length, CDR3 protein, CDR3 DNA. D genes are given only for firm matches. The listing skips clone size in some rows; elsewhere it reads once, few, many or a size class.

d_call: TRBD1
j_call: TRBJ1-2
clone_size: .
v_call: TRBV2
cdr3_length: 14
cdr3_aa: CASSLVDRENGYTF
cdr3_nt: TGTGCCAGCAGTCTCGTTGACAGGGAGAATGGCTACACCTTC

d_call: .
j_call: TRBJ2-2
clone_size: .
v_call: TRBV7-3
cdr3_length: 13
cdr3_aa: CASSLHSTGELFF
cdr3_nt: TGTGCCAGCAGCCTCCACTCCACCGGGGAGCTGTTTTTT

d_call: .
j_call: TRBJ2-7
clone_size: .
v_call: TRBV6-6
cdr3_length: 15
cdr3_aa: CASRGSLASSYEQYF
cdr3_nt: TGTGCCAGCAGGGGGTCCTTAGCGAGCTCCTACGAGCAGTACTTC

d_call: .
j_call: TRBJ1-5
clone_size: once
v_call: TRBV7-7
cdr3_length: 13
cdr3_aa: CASSLALGQPQHF
cdr3_nt: TGTGCTAGCAGCTTAGCGCTGGGTCAGCCCCAGCATTTT

d_call: TRBD2
j_call: TRBJ2-3
clone_size: .
v_call: TRBV5-1
cdr3_length: 18
cdr3_aa: CASSLWGLAGLAPDTQYF
cdr3_nt: TGCGCCAGCAGCTTGTGGGGACTAGCGGGGCTAGCCCCAGATACGCAGTATTTT

d_call: .
j_call: TRBJ2-1
clone_size: .
v_call: TRBV5-4
cdr3_length: 17
cdr3_aa: CASSLGPSKGFDNEQFF
cdr3_nt: TGTGCCAGCAGCTTGGGCCCATCTAAGGGGTTCGACAATGAGCAGTTCTTC

d_call: .
j_call: TRBJ1-2
clone_size: .
v_call: TRBV6-5
cdr3_length: 15
cdr3_aa: CASSYEGPGNYGYTF
cdr3_nt: TGTGCCAGCAGTTACGAGGGGCCCGGCAACTATGGCTACACCTTC

d_call: TRBD1
j_call: TRBJ1-5
clone_size: .
v_call: TRBV19
cdr3_length: 14
cdr3_aa: CASSIRDRDQPQHF
cdr3_nt: TGTGCCAGTAGTATTAGGGACAGGGATCAGCCCCAGCATTTT

d_call: .
j_call: TRBJ1-5
clone_size: .
v_call: TRBV10-1
cdr3_length: 16
cdr3_aa: CASSELWVYSNQPQHF
cdr3_nt: TGCGCCAGCAGTGAGCTGTGGGTGTATAGCAATCAGCCCCAGCATTTT

d_call: .
j_call: TRBJ1-5
clone_size: .
v_call: TRBV5-6
cdr3_length: 14
cdr3_aa: CASSFLMSNQPQHF
cdr3_nt: TGTGCCAGCAGCTTTCTAATGAGCAATCAGCCCCAGCATTTT

d_call: TRBD2
j_call: TRBJ2-4
clone_size: .
v_call: TRBV2
cdr3_length: 18
cdr3_aa: CASREGLAGAPAKNIQYF
cdr3_nt: TGTGCCAGCAGGGAGGGACTAGCGGGAGCGCCAGCCAAAAACATTCAGTACTTC

d_call: .
j_call: TRBJ1-1
clone_size: .
v_call: TRBV5-1
cdr3_length: 15
cdr3_aa: CASSLAPLLNTEAFF
cdr3_nt: TGCGCCAGCAGCTTGGCTCCACTCTTGAACACTGAAGCTTTCTTT

d_call: .
j_call: TRBJ1-6
clone_size: .
v_call: TRBV11-2
cdr3_length: 12
cdr3_aa: CASSFPNSPLHF
cdr3_nt: TGTGCCAGCAGCTTCCCAAATTCACCCCTCCACTTT

d_call: .
j_call: TRBJ2-2
clone_size: once
v_call: TRBV28
cdr3_length: 16
cdr3_aa: CASSLSTVGYTGELFF
cdr3_nt: TGTGCCAGCAGTTTAAGTACGGTGGGTTACACCGGGGAGCTGTTTTTT

d_call: .
j_call: TRBJ2-5
clone_size: few
v_call: TRBV6-1
cdr3_length: 14
cdr3_aa: CASSEEGRGETQYF
cdr3_nt: TGTGCCAGCAGTGAAGAGGGGAGGGGGGAGACCCAGTACTTC

d_call: .
j_call: TRBJ2-7
clone_size: once
v_call: TRBV5-1
cdr3_length: 14
cdr3_aa: CASSTSGQAREQYF
cdr3_nt: TGCGCCAGCTCAACCTCCGGGCAGGCCCGCGAGCAGTACTTC

d_call: TRBD2
j_call: TRBJ2-1
clone_size: .
v_call: TRBV2
cdr3_length: 15
cdr3_aa: CAIGLAGGSYNEQFF
cdr3_nt: TGTGCCATTGGACTAGCGGGGGGATCATACAATGAGCAGTTCTTC

d_call: .
j_call: TRBJ2-3
clone_size: .
v_call: TRBV5-1
cdr3_length: 16
cdr3_aa: CASSLETGRGTDTQYF
cdr3_nt: TGCGCCAGCAGCTTGGAAACGGGACGGGGCACAGATACGCAGTATTTT

d_call: .
j_call: TRBJ2-7
clone_size: .
v_call: TRBV5-1
cdr3_length: 13
cdr3_aa: CASSLASRYEQYF
cdr3_nt: TGCGCCAGCAGCTTGGCCAGCAGATACGAGCAGTACTTC

d_call: .
j_call: TRBJ1-2
clone_size: .
v_call: TRBV12-2
cdr3_length: 17
cdr3_aa: CASRLAKPGQTHYGYTF
cdr3_nt: TGTGCAAGTCGCTTAGCGAAGCCGGGACAGACCCACTATGGCTACACCTTC

d_call: .
j_call: TRBJ2-3
clone_size: .
v_call: TRBV12-2
cdr3_length: 17
cdr3_aa: CASRLSPGTRGTDTQYF
cdr3_nt: TGTGCAAGTCGCTTATCCCCCGGTACTAGGGGCACAGATACGCAGTATTTT

d_call: TRBD2
j_call: TRBJ2-1
clone_size: once
v_call: TRBV7-6
cdr3_length: 16
cdr3_aa: CASSPRTSGLYNEQFF
cdr3_nt: TGTGCCAGCAGCCCCCGGACTAGCGGGCTCTACAATGAGCAGTTCTTC

d_call: TRBD1
j_call: TRBJ1-2
clone_size: .
v_call: TRBV6-1
cdr3_length: 13
cdr3_aa: CASSEGQNYGYTF
cdr3_nt: TGTGCCAGCAGTGAGGGACAGAACTATGGCTACACCTTC

d_call: .
j_call: TRBJ2-1
clone_size: .
v_call: TRBV11-2
cdr3_length: 14
cdr3_aa: CASSLDRLGNEQFF
cdr3_nt: TGTGCCAGCAGCTTAGATCGACTAGGCAATGAGCAGTTCTTC

d_call: .
j_call: TRBJ1-5
clone_size: .
v_call: TRBV6-5
cdr3_length: 13
cdr3_aa: CASSSDPNQPQHF
cdr3_nt: TGTGCCAGCAGCTCTGACCCGAATCAGCCCCAGCATTTT

d_call: .
j_call: TRBJ1-1
clone_size: .
v_call: TRBV11-2
cdr3_length: 15
cdr3_aa: CASSPGGQGVTEAFF
cdr3_nt: TGTGCCAGCAGCCCTGGGGGGCAGGGTGTCACTGAAGCTTTCTTT

d_call: .
j_call: TRBJ2-6
clone_size: .
v_call: TRBV7-8
cdr3_length: 18
cdr3_aa: CASSGGRYPQSRANVLTF
cdr3_nt: TGTGCCAGCAGCGGTGGTCGTTACCCACAAAGTCGGGCCAACGTCCTGACTTTC

d_call: .
j_call: TRBJ2-7
clone_size: .
v_call: TRBV5-1
cdr3_length: 16
cdr3_aa: CASSSNRQALSYEQYF
cdr3_nt: TGCGCCAGCAGCTCAAACAGACAGGCCCTTTCCTACGAGCAGTACTTC

d_call: .
j_call: TRBJ1-2
clone_size: .
v_call: TRBV2
cdr3_length: 15
cdr3_aa: CASSLNIWGSGGYTF
cdr3_nt: TGTGCCAGCAGCCTTAATATCTGGGGGAGTGGTGGCTACACCTTC

d_call: .
j_call: TRBJ2-5
clone_size: .
v_call: TRBV28
cdr3_length: 14
cdr3_aa: CASSRRRGQETQYF
cdr3_nt: TGTGCCAGCAGCCGAAGGAGGGGCCAAGAGACCCAGTACTTC

d_call: .
j_call: TRBJ1-2
clone_size: .
v_call: TRBV5-1
cdr3_length: 14
cdr3_aa: CASSPRGGNYGYTF
cdr3_nt: TGCGCCAGCAGCCCGCGGGGAGGGAACTATGGCTACACCTTC

d_call: .
j_call: TRBJ1-2
clone_size: .
v_call: TRBV2
cdr3_length: 13
cdr3_aa: CASSAEYSGGYTF
cdr3_nt: TGTGCCAGCAGTGCCGAGTACAGCGGTGGCTACACCTTC

d_call: TRBD1
j_call: TRBJ2-1
clone_size: .
v_call: TRBV7-9
cdr3_length: 14
cdr3_aa: CASSLAETGGGQFF
cdr3_nt: TGTGCCAGCAGCTTAGCGGAGACAGGGGGTGGGCAGTTCTTC

d_call: .
j_call: TRBJ2-5
clone_size: .
v_call: TRBV29-1
cdr3_length: 12
cdr3_aa: CSASLDQETQYF
cdr3_nt: TGCAGCGCCTCTTTAGATCAAGAGACCCAGTACTTC

d_call: TRBD1
j_call: TRBJ1-4
clone_size: .
v_call: TRBV28
cdr3_length: 17
cdr3_aa: CASSLASGGFLNEKLFF
cdr3_nt: TGTGCCAGCAGTCTAGCCTCAGGGGGTTTTCTGAATGAAAAACTGTTTTTT

d_call: .
j_call: TRBJ2-5
clone_size: .
v_call: TRBV9
cdr3_length: 13
cdr3_aa: CASSVGAQETQYF
cdr3_nt: TGTGCCAGCAGCGTAGGGGCCCAAGAGACCCAGTACTTC

d_call: TRBD1
j_call: TRBJ1-2
clone_size: .
v_call: TRBV30
cdr3_length: 14
cdr3_aa: CAWSVRGGYYGYTF
cdr3_nt: TGTGCCTGGAGTGTACGAGGGGGCTACTATGGCTACACCTTC

d_call: .
j_call: TRBJ1-5
clone_size: .
v_call: TRBV7-2
cdr3_length: 14
cdr3_aa: CASSSRDSNQPQHF
cdr3_nt: TGTGCCAGCAGCTCTCGGGATTCCAATCAGCCCCAGCATTTT